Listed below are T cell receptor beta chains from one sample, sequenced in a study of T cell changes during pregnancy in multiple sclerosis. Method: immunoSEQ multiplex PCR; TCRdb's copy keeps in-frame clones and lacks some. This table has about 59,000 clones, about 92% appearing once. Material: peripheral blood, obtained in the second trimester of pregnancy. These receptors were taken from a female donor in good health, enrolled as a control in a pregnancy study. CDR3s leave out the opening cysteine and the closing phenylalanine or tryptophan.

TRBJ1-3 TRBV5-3 ARSEGSRDSGNTIY
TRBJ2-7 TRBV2 ASSRQGYEQY
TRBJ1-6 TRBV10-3 AISVGDSYANSPLH
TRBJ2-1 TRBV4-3 ASSKRTSGTYNEQF
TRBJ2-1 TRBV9 ASRGGEKRKHNEQF
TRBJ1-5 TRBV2 ASRGQGQDQPQH
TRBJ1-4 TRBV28 ASSLAPGPLWDRSTNEKLF
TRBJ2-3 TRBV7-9 ASHKAGRTDTQY
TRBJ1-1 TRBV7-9 ASSLQGPNTEAF
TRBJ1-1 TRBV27 ASSFNRGMNTEAF
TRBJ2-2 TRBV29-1 SGRVFTGELF
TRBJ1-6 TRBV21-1 ASTQREAAGPLH
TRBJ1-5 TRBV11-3 ASSLGQGENNQPQH
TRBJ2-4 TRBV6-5 ASRTGGGKNIQY
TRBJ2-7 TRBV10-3 AIRVEGTTEQY
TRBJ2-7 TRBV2 ASSESSSGGSEQY
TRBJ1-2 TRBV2 ASSVRLGGYGYT
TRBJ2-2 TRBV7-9 ASSSQGNTGELF
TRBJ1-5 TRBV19 ASSSARKNQPQH
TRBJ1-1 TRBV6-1 ASSEAWQGPEAF
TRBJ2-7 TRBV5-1 ASSFGGANEQY
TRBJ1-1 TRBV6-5 ASSDLVSHTEAF
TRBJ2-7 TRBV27 ASSIKGGTYEQY
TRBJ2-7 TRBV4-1 ASSQGGGQGEQY
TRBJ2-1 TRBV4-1 ASSQGPRGDEQF
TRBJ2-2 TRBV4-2 ASSQHYENGELF
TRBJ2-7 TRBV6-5 ASSYLAGESEQY